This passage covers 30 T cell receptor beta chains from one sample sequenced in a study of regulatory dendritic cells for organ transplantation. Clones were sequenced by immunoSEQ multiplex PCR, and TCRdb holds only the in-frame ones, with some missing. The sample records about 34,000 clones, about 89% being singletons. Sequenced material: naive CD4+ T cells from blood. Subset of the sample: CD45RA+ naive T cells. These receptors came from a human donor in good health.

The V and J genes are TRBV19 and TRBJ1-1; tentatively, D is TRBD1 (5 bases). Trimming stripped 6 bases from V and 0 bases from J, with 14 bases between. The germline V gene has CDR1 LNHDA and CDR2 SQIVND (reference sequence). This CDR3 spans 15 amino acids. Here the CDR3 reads CASRGGGTVNTEAFF. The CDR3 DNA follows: TGTGCCAGTAGGGGGGGTGGGACGGTGAACACTGAAGCTTTCTTT.

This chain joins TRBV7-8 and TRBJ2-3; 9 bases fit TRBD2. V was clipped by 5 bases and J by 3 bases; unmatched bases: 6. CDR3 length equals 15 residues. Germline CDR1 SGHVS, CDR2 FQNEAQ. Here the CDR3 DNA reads TGTGCCAGCAGCCTCGGACTAGCGAGGACAGATACGCAGTATTTT. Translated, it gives CASSLGLARTDTQYF.

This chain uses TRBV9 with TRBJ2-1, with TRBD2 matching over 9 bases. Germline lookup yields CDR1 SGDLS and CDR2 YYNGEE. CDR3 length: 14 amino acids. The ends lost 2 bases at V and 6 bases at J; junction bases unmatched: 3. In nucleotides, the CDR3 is TGTGCCAGCAGCGTGGGACTAGCAACCAATGAGCAGTTCTTC. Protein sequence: CASSVGLATNEQFF.

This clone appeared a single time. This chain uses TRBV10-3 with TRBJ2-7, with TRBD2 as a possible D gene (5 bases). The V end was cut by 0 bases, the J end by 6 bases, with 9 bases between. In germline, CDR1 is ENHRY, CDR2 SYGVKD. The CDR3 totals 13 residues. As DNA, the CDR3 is TGTGCCATCAGTGAGTCGGAGGCGAGCGAGCAGTACTTC. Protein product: CAISESEASEQYF.

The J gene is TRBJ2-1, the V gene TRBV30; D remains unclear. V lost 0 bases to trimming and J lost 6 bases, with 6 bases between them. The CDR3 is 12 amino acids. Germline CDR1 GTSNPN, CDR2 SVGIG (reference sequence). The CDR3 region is CAWSVGRNEQFF. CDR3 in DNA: TGTGCCTGGAGTGTAGGACGCAATGAGCAGTTCTTC.

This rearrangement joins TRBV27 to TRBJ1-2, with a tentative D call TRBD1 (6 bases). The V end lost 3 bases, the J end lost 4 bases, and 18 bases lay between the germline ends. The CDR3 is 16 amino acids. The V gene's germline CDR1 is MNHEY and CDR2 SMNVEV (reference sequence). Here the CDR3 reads CASSFRWDIGSYGYTF. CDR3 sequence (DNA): TGTGCCAGCAGTTTTAGGTGGGACATCGGATCCTATGGCTACACCTTC.

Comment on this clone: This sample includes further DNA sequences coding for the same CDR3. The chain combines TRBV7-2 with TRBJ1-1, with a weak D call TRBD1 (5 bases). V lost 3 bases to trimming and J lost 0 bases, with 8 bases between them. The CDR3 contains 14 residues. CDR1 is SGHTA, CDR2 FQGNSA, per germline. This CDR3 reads CASSLGQLNTEAFF. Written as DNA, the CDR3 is TGTGCCAGCAGCTTGGGGCAGTTGAACACTGAAGCTTTCTTT.

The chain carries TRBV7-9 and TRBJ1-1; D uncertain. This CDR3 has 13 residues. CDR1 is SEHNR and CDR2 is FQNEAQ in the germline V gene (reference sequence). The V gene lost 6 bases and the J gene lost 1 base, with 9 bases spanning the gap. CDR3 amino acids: CASRWTENTEAFF. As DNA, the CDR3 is TGTGCCAGCAGGTGGACGGAGAACACTGAAGCTTTCTTT.

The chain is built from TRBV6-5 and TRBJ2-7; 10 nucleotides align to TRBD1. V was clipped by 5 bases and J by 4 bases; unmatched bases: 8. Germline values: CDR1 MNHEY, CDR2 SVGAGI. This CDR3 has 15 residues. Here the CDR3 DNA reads TGTGCCAGCAGTCGCACCGGGACAGGGGCTTACGAGCAGTACTTC. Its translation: CASSRTGTGAYEQYF.

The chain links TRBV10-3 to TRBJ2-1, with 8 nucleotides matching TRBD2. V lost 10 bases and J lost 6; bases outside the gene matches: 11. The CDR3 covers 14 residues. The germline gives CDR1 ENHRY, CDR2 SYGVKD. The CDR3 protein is CARAPGGVPNEQFF. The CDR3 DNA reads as TGTGCCAGAGCCCCCGGGGGGGTCCCCAATGAGCAGTTCTTC.

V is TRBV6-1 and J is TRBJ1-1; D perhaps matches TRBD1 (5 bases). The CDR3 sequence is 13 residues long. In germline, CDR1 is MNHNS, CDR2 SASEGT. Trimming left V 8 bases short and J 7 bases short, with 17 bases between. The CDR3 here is CASAGNGAREAFF. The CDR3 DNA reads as TGTGCCAGCGCCGGAAACGGGGCGCGTGAAGCTTTCTTT.

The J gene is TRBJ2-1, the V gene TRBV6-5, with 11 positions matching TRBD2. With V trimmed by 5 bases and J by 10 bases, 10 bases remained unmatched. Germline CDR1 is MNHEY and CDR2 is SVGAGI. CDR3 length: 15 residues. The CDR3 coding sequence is TGTGCCAGCAGTGCTATAGCGGGAGGGCCCGGAGAGCAGTTCTTC. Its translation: CASSAIAGGPGEQFF.

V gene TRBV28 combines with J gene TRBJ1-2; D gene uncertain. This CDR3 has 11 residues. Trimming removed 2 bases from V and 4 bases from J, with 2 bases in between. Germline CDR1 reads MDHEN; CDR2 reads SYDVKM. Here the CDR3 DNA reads TGTGCCAGCAGTTTAAGCTATGGCTACACCTTC. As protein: CASSLSYGYTF.

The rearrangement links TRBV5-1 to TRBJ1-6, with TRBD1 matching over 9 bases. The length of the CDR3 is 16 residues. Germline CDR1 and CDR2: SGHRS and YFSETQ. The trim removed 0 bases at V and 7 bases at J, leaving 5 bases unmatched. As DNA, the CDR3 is TGCGCCAGCAGCTTGGGGACAGGGGTCGAGAATTCACCCCTCCACTTT. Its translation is CASSLGTGVENSPLHF.

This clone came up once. CDR3 nucleotide sequence: TGTGCCAATATACCGGGGTGGGGTGAAGCTTTCTTT. This codes for CANIPGWGEAFF. This rearrangement joins TRBV18 to TRBJ1-1, with unresolved D. CDR1 is KGHSH and CDR2 is LQKENI in the germline V gene. Trimming shortened V by 10 bases and J by 7 bases, and 16 bases separated the two germline ends. CDR3 length: 12 amino acids.

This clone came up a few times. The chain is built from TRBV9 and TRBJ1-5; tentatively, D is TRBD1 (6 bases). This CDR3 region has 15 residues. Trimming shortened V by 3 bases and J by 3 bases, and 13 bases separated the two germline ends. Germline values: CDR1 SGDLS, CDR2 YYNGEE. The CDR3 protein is CASSATGNSNQPQHF. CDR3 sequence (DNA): TGTGCCAGCAGCGCGACAGGTAACTCCAATCAGCCCCAGCATTTT. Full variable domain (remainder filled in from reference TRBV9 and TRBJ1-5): DSGVTQTPKHLITATGQRVTLRCSPRSGDLSVYWYQQSLDQGLQFLIQYYNGEERAKGNILERFSAQQFPDLHSELNLSSLELGDSALYFCASSATGNSNQPQHFGDGTRLSIL.

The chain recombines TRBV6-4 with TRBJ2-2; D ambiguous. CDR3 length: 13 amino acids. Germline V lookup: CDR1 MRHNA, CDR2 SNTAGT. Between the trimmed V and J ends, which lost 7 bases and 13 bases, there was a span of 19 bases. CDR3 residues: CASIATQPQGLFF. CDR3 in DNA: TGTGCCAGCATCGCCACCCAGCCCCAAGGGCTGTTTTTT.

The CDR3: CASSHRRGALGSSGETQYF. For the CDR3, the DNA is TGCGCCAGCAGCCATCGGCGGGGGGCGCTCGGTTCATCGGGGGAGACCCAGTACTTC. The chain couples TRBV5-1 to TRBJ2-5; 8 bases align to TRBD2. V shed 4 bases and J 5 bases; nucleotides not matched to a gene: 22. This CDR3 has 19 residues. Germline assignment: CDR1 SGHRS and CDR2 YFSETQ.

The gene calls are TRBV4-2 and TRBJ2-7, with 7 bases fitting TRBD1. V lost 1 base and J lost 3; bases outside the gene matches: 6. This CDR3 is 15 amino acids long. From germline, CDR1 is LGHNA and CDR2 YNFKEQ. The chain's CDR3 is CASSQVPRQGYEQYF. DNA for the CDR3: TGTGCCAGCAGCCAAGTTCCACGACAGGGCTACGAGCAGTACTTC.

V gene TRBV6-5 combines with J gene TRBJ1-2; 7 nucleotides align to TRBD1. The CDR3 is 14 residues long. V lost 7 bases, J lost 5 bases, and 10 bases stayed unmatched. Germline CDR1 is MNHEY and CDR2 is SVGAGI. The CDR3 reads CASKRQGSDYGYTF. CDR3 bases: TGTGCCAGCAAACGACAGGGAAGTGATTATGGCTACACCTTC.

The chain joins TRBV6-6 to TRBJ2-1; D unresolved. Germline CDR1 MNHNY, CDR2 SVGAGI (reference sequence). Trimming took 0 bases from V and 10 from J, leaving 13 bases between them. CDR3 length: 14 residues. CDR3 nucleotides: TGTGCCAGCAGTTACTCGATTGTCGAATTCGAGCAGTTCTTC. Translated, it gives CASSYSIVEFEQFF.

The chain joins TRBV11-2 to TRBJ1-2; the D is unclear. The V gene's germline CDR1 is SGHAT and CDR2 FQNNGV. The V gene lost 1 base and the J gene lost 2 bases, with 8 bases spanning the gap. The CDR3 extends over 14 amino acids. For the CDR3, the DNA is TGTGCCAGCAGCTTAGTAGGAGGAAACTATGGCTACACCTTC. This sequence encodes CASSLVGGNYGYTF.

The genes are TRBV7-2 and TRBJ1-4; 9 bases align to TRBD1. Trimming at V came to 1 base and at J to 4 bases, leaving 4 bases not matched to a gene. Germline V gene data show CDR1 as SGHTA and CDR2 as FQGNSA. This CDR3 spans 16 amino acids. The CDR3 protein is CASSLGQGEGNEKLFF. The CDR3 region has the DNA TGTGCCAGCAGCTTAGGACAGGGGGAGGGTAATGAAAAACTGTTTTTT.

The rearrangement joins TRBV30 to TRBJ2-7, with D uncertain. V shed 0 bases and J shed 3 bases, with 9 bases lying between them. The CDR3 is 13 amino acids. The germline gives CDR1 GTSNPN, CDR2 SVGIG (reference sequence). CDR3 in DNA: TGTGCCTGGAGTGTACGGCAGGACTACGAGCAGTACTTC. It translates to CAWSVRQDYEQYF.

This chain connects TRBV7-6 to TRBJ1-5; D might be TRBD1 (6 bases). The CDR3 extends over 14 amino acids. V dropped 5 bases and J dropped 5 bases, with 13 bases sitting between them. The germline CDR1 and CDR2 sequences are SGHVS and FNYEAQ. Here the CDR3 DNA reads TGTGCCAGCAGCCCAGGGGACCCGTATCAGCCCCAGCATTTT. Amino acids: CASSPGDPYQPQHF. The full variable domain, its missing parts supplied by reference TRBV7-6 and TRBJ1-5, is GAGVSQSPRYKVTKRGQDVALRCDPISGHVSLYWYRQALGQGPEFLTYFNYEAQQDKSGLPNDRFSAERPEGSISTLTIQRTEQRDSAMYRCASSPGDPYQPQHFGDGTRLSIL.

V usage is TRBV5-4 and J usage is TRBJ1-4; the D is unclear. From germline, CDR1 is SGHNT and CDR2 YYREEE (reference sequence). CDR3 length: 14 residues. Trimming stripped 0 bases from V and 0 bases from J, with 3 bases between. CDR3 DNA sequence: TGTGCCAGCAGCTTGGGTACAACTAATGAAAAACTGTTTTTT. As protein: CASSLGTTNEKLFF.

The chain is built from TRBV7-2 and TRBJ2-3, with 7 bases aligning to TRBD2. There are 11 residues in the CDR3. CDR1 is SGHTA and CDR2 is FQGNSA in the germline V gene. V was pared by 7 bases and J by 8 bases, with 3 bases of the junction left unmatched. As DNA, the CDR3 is TGTGCCAGCACGGGAGGATCTACGCAGTATTTT. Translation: CASTGGSTQYF. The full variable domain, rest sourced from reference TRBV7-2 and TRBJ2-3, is GAGVSQSPSNKVTEKGKDVELRCDPISGHTALYWYRQSLGQGLEFLIYFQGNSAPDKSGLPSDRFSAERTGGSVSTLTIQRTQQEDSAVYLCASTGGSTQYFGPGTRLTVL.

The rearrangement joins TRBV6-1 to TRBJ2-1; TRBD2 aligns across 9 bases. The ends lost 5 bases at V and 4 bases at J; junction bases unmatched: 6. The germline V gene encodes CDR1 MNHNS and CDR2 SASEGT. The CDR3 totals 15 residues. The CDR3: CASSLSGGQYNEQFF. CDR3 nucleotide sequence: TGTGCCAGCAGTCTTAGCGGGGGCCAATACAATGAGCAGTTCTTC.

CDR3 DNA: TGTGCCAGCAGCGTGGGTGGTTCGATGGCGGTGACTGAAGCTTTCTTT. This translates into CASSVGGSMAVTEAFF. The chain combines TRBV9 with TRBJ1-1; D not resolved. There are 16 residues in the CDR3. The germline V gene has CDR1 SGDLS and CDR2 YYNGEE. Trimming cost V 2 bases and J 5 bases, with 19 bases left between them.

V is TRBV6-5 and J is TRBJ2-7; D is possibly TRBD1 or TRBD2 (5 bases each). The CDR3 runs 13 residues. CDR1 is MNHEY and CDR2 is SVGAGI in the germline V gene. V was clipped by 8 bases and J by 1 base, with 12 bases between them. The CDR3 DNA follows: TGTGCCAGCTCCCAGGGACCATCCTACGAGCAGTACTTC. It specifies CASSQGPSYEQYF.